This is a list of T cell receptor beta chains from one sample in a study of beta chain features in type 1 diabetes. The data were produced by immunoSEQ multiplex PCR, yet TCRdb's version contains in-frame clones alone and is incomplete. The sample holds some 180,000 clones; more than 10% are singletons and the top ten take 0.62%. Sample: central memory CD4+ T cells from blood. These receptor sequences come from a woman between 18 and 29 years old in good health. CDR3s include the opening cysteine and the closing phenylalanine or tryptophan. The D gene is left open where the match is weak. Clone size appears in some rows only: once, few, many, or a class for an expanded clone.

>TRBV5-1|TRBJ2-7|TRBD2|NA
TGCGCCAGCAGCTTGTCAGCGGGAGGCACCTACGAGCAGTACTTC
CASSLSAGGTYEQYF
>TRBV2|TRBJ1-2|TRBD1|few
TGTGCCAGTTCCGGGACAGGGAGATTTGGCTACACCTTC
CASSGTGRFGYTF
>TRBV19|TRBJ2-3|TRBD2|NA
TGTGCCAGTAGTCGGGGGGTCGCAGATACGCAGTATTTT
CASSRGVADTQYF
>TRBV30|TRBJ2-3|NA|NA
TGTGCCTGGATGCGGGGGCCACCTAGCACAGATACGCAGTATTTT
CAWMRGPPSTDTQYF
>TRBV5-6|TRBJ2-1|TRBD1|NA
TGTGCCAGCAGCTTGTCGGGGACAGGACTCCATGAGCAGTTCTTC
CASSLSGTGLHEQFF
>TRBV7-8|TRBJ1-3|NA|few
TGTGCCAGCAGCTTACGACCGGGGGATGGAAACACCATATATTTT
CASSLRPGDGNTIYF
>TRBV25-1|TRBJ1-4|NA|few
TGTGCCAGCAGTGGAAACCCAGGGACAACTAATGAAAAACTGTTTTTT
CASSGNPGTTNEKLFF
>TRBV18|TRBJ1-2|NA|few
TGTGCCAGCTCCCCGGGCCGCGGGGACCGGTATGGCTACACCTTC
CASSPGRGDRYGYTF
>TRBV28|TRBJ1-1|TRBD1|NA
TGTGCCAGCAGTACGCCCGGGACAGCCAGTGAAGCTTTCTTT
CASSTPGTASEAFF
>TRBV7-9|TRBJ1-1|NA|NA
TGTGCCAGCAGCTTCTTAGACACTGAAGCTTTCTTT
CASSFLDTEAFF
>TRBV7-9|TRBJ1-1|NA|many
TGTGCCAGCAGCTCGGTCGCGGTTTCTGAAGCTTTCTTT
CASSSVAVSEAFF
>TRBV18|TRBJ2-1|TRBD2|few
TGTGCCAGCTCACCAGTGTCAGCGGGAGATGGGCAGTTCTTC
CASSPVSAGDGQFF
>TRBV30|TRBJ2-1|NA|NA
TGTGCCTGGAGTCGCGGGGCTGGTGAGCAGTTCTTC
CAWSRGAGEQFF
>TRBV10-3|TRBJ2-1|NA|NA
TGTGCCATCAGTGAGCGGACGAGCGGGCCCTACAATGAGCAGTTCTTC
CAISERTSGPYNEQFF
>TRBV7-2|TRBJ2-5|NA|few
TGTGCCAGCAGCTTTGATGGCGGGGAGAAAGAGACCCAGTACTTC
CASSFDGGEKETQYF
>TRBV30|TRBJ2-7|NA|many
TGTGCCTGGAGTCGAGGGTCCCCCTACGAGCAGTACTTC
CAWSRGSPYEQYF
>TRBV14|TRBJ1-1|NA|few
TGTGCCAGCAGCCAAGTGAAGGGAGTGAACACTGAAGCTTTCTTT
CASSQVKGVNTEAFF
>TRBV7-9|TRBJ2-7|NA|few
TGTGCCAGCAGCTTAGTGGGGGGTTACGAGCAGTACTTC
CASSLVGGYEQYF